The rows below give T cell receptor beta chains drawn from one sample of a study of Ad26.COV2.S vaccination and SARS-CoV-2 variants. The assay was immunoSEQ multiplex PCR, and TCRdb's table has in-frame clones only and misses some. The table has some 500,000 clones, 89% seen once. Source: peripheral blood, taken in a trial of Ad26.COV2.S vaccine versus placebo. These receptors were obtained from a person between 18 and 59 years old who received the Ad26.COV2.S COVID-19 vaccine or a placebo. Both conserved end residues are trimmed from each CDR3. Fields, in order: CDR3 length, V gene, J gene, CDR3 protein.

CDR3 length: 11
V gene: TRBV7-3
J gene: TRBJ2-2
CDR3 protein: ASSPTQDGELF

CDR3 length: 14
V gene: TRBV7-2
J gene: TRBJ1-1
CDR3 protein: ASSLALGVPNTEAF

CDR3 length: 13
V gene: TRBV5-1
J gene: TRBJ1-3
CDR3 protein: ASSPQGVWGNTIY

CDR3 length: 11
V gene: TRBV7-3
J gene: TRBJ1-1
CDR3 protein: ASSPSGGTEAF

CDR3 length: 12
V gene: TRBV15
J gene: TRBJ2-2
CDR3 protein: ATSRVGNTGELF

CDR3 length: 12
V gene: TRBV24-1
J gene: TRBJ1-5
CDR3 protein: ATSGAADYQPQH

CDR3 length: 12
V gene: TRBV7-8
J gene: TRBJ1-3
CDR3 protein: ASSPTGPGNTIY

CDR3 length: 9
V gene: TRBV5-8
J gene: TRBJ1-2
CDR3 protein: ASNLVYGYT

CDR3 length: 12
V gene: TRBV18
J gene: TRBJ1-1
CDR3 protein: ASQKGAGNTEAF

CDR3 length: 11
V gene: TRBV6-6
J gene: TRBJ1-5
CDR3 protein: ASNPLNNQPQH

CDR3 length: 14
V gene: TRBV7-2
J gene: TRBJ2-2
CDR3 protein: ASSFSGRRNTGELF

CDR3 length: 16
V gene: TRBV9
J gene: TRBJ2-1
CDR3 protein: ASSVNSLAGVPYNEQF

CDR3 length: 11
V gene: TRBV5-1
J gene: TRBJ2-1
CDR3 protein: ASSLGTGNEQF

CDR3 length: 11
V gene: TRBV29-1
J gene: TRBJ1-2
CDR3 protein: SARHPGTGGYT

CDR3 length: 12
V gene: TRBV24-1
J gene: TRBJ2-2
CDR3 protein: ATSVEGGTGELF

CDR3 length: 13
V gene: TRBV11-2
J gene: TRBJ2-1
CDR3 protein: ASSLDPQGANEQF

CDR3 length: 13
V gene: TRBV2
J gene: TRBJ1-4
CDR3 protein: ASRTFGQENEKLF